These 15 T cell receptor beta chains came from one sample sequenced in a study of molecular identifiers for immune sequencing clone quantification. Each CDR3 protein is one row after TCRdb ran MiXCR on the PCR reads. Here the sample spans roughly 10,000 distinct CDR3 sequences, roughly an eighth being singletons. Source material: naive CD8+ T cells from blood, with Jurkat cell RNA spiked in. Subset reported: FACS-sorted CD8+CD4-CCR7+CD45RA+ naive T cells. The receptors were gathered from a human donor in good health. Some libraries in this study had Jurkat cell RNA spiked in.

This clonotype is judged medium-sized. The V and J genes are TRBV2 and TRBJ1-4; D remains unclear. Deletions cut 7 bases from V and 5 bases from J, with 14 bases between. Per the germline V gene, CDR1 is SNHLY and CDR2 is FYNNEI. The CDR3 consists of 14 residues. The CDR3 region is CASKWELTNEKLFF. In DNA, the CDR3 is TGTGCCAGCAAATGGGAATTGACGAATGAAAAACTGTTTTTT.

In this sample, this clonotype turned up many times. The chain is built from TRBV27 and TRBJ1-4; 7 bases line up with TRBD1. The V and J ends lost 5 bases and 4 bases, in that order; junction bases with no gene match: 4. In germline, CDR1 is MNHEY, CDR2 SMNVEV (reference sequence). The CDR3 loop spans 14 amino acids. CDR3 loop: CASSEGQSNEKLFF. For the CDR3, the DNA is TGTGCCAGCAGTGAGGGACAGAGTAATGAAAAACTGTTTTTT.

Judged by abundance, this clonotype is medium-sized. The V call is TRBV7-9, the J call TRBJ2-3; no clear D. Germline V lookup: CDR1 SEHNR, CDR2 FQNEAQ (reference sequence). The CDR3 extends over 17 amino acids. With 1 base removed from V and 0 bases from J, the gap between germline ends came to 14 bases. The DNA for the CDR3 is TGTGCCAGCAGCTTAGGGTTCTTTTCGTCCAGCACAGATACGCAGTATTTT. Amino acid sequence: CASSLGFFSSSTDTQYF.

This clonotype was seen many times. CDR3 protein: CASSQPGTEYQETQYF. For the CDR3, the DNA is TGTGCCAGCAGCCAACCCGGGACGGAATACCAAGAGACCCAGTACTTC. The chain couples TRBV7-9 to TRBJ2-5; D could derive from TRBD1 or TRBD2 (5 bases each). The CDR3 runs 16 residues. Per the germline V gene, CDR1 is SEHNR and CDR2 is FQNEAQ (reference sequence). Deletions cut 5 bases from V and 0 bases from J, with 16 bases between.

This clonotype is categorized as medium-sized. CDR3 in amino acids: CASSPLAGGPTDTQYF. The CDR3 DNA is TGTGCCAGCAGCCCACTAGCGGGGGGACCCACAGATACGCAGTATTTT. The chain has TRBV7-2 and TRBJ2-3; 12 nucleotides align to TRBD2. V was clipped by 5 bases and J by 2 bases; unmatched bases: 5. Per germline, CDR1 SGHTA and CDR2 FQGNSA. This CDR3 is built from 16 residues.

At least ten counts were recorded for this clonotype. CDR3 DNA: TGTGCCAGCAGTTTGAGCCTAGCGGTCCCCTCAGAGGCAGATACGCAGTATTTT. It specifies CASSLSLAVPSEADTQYF. The chain recombines TRBV28 with TRBJ2-3, with 7 bases lining up with TRBD2. The V gene's germline CDR1 is MDHEN and CDR2 SYDVKM. With V trimmed by 3 bases and J by 4 bases, 16 bases remained unmatched. The CDR3 consists of 18 residues.

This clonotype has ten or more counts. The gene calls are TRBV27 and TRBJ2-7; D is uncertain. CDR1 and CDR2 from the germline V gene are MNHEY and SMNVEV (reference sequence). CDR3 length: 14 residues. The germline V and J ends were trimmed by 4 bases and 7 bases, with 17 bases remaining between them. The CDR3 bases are TGTGCCAGCAGTTCCGGTCACCTCATCGGGGAGCAGTACTTC. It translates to CASSSGHLIGEQYF.

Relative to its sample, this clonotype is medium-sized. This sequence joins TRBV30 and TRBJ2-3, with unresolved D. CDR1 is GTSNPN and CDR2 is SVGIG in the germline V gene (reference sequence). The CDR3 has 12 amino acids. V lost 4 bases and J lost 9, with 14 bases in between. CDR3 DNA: TGTGCCTGGAATCCCGTTAGTGGCACGCAGTATTTT. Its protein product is CAWNPVSGTQYF.

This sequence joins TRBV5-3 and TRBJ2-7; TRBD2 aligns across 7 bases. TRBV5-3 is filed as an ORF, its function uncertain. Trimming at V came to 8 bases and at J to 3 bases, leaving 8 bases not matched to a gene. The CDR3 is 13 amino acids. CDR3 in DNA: TGTGCCAGCAGCGGGGAGACAGTCTACGAGCAGTACTTC. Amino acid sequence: CASSGETVYEQYF.

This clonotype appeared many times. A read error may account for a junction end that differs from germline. This chain's CDR3 is CASTRDRVQDTQYF. CDR3 bases: TGTGCTAGCACCCGGGACAGGGTCCAAGACACCCAGTACTTT. The chain links TRBV28 to TRBJ2-5, with TRBD1 matching 9 bases. This CDR3 comprises 14 residues. Germline V gene sequence: CDR1 MDHEN, CDR2 SYDVKM. Supplemented by reference TRBV28 and TRBJ2-5, the full variable domain reads DVKVTQSSRYLVKRTGEKVFLECVQDMDHENMFWYRQDPGLGLRLIYFSYDVKMKEKGDIPEGYSVSREKKERFSLILESASTNQTSMYLCASTRDRVQDTQYFGPGTRLLVL.

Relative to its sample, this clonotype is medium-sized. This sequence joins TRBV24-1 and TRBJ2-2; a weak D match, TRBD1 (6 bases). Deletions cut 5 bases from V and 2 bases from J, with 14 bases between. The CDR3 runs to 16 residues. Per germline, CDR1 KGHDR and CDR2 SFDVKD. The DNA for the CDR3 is TGTGCCACCAGTGCCCCTCCGGGACACAACACCGGGGAGCTGTTTTTT. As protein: CATSAPPGHNTGELFF.

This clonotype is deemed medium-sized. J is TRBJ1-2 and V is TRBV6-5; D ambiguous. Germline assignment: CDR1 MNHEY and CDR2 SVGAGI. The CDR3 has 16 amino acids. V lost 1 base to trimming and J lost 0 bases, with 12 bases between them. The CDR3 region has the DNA TGTGCCAGCAGTTACTACGCCACCGCCACTAACTATGGCTACACCTTC. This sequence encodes CASSYYATATNYGYTF.

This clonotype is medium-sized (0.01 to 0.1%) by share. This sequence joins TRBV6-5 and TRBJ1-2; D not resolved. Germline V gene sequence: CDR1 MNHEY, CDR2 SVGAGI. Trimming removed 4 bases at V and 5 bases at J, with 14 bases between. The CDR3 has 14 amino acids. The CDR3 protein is CASSSNWELYGYTF. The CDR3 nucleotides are TGTGCCAGCAGTTCAAACTGGGAATTATATGGCTACACCTTC.

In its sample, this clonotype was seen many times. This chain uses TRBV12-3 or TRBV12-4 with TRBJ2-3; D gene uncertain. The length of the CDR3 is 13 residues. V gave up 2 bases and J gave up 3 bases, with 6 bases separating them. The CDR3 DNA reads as TGTGCCAGCAGTTTATGGGAAACAGATACGCAGTATTTT. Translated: CASSLWETDTQYF.

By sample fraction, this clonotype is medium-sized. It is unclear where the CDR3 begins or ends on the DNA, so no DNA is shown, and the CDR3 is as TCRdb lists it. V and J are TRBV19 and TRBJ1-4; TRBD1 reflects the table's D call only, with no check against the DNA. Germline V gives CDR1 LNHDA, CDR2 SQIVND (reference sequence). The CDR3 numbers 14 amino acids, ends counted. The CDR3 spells CASSWGWGTGEEVF.